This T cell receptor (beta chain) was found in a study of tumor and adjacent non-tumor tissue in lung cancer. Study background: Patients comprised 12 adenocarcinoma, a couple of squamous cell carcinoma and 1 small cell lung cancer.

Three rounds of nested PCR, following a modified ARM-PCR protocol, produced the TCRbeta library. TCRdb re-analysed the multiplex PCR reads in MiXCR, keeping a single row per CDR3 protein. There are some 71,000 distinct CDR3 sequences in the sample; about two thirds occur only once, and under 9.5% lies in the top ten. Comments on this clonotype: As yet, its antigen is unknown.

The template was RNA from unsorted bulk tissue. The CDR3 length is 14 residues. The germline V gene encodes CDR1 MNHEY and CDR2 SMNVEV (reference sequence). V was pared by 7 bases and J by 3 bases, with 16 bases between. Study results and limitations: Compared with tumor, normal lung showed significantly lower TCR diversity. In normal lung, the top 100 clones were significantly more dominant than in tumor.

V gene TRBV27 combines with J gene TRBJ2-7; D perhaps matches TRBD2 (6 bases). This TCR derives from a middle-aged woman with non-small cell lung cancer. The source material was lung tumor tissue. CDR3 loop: CASMEGGIIYEQYF. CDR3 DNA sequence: TGTGCCAGCATGGAGGGCGGGATTATCTACGAGCAGTACTTC.